The 5 T cell receptor beta chains below were found in one sample sequenced in a study of shared clonotypes between healthy human individuals. The naive CD8 fraction comprised CD45RO-negative cells positively selected for CCR7 and excluded terminally differentiated effector memory CD45RA+ cells. TCRdb keeps only in-frame clones here, not all; method: immunoSEQ multiplex PCR. The sample has about 2.1 million clones, around 95% seen once. The sample taken for sequencing was naive CD8+ T cells from PBMCs. These receptors were collected from a man younger than 35 in good health. Some clones in this sample may be carry-over from other donors' samples.

J is TRBJ2-7 and V is TRBV15; 10 bases line up with TRBD2. Germline V gene lookup returns CDR1 LNHNV and CDR2 YYDKDF (reference sequence). Losses at the gene ends were 3 bases for V and 0 bases for J; bases not matched to a gene: 2. The CDR3 consists of 15 residues. The CDR3 is CATSSTSGNSYEQYF. CDR3 coding DNA: TGTGCCACCAGCAGTACTAGCGGGAACTCCTACGAGCAGTACTTC.

Worth noting for this clone: This specimen includes other DNA sequences encoding the same CDR3. The V gene is TRBV6-5, the J gene TRBJ2-1; 7 bases fit TRBD2. The CDR3 totals 15 residues. V lost 2 bases to trimming and J lost 0 bases; unmatched junction nucleotides: 1. Germline V gene sequence: CDR1 MNHEY, CDR2 SVGAGI. The CDR3 loop is CASSYRGSSYNEQFF. The CDR3, as DNA: TGTGCCAGCAGTTACCGCGGGAGCTCCTACAATGAGCAGTTCTTC.

The chain is built from TRBV10-2 and TRBJ2-1; no definite D call. The germline V gene has CDR1 WSHSY and CDR2 SAAADI. Deletions cut 6 bases from V and 0 bases from J, with 9 bases between. The CDR3 spans 14 residues. CDR3 region: CASRTLSSYNEQFF. The CDR3 DNA reads TGCGCCAGCAGGACTTTGAGCTCCTACAATGAGCAGTTCTTC.

This chain connects TRBV28 to TRBJ2-2; TRBD1 matches 7 bases. V gave up 3 bases and J gave up 2 bases; unmatched junction bases: 9. There are 17 residues in the CDR3. The germline CDR1 and CDR2 sequences are MDHEN and SYDVKM. The CDR3 loop is CASSFPGTETNTGELFF. The CDR3 DNA is TGTGCCAGCAGTTTCCCCGGGACAGAAACCAACACCGGGGAGCTGTTTTTT.

The V call is TRBV7-2, the J call TRBJ2-2; TRBD2 agrees at 11 bases. CDR1 and CDR2 from the germline V gene are SGHTA and FQGNSA. The CDR3 runs 21 residues. V dropped 0 bases and J dropped 3; count of bases not matched to a gene: 15. The CDR3 sequence is CASSLAPGQRGTSGYTGELFF. The CDR3 coding sequence is TGTGCCAGCAGCTTAGCACCGGGACAGAGAGGGACTAGCGGTTACACCGGGGAGCTGTTTTTT. The full variable domain, completed using reference TRBV7-2 and TRBJ2-2, is GAGVSQSPSNKVTEKGKDVELRCDPISGHTALYWYRQSLGQGLEFLIYFQGNSAPDKSGLPSDRFSAERTGGSVSTLTIQRTQQEDSAVYLCASSLAPGQRGTSGYTGELFFGEGSRLTVL.